One and the same sample provided the 27 T cell receptor beta chains below, sequenced in a study of T cells after yellow fever vaccination. TCRdb passed the 5' RACE reads through MiXCR, listing each CDR3 protein once. This sample has some 340,000 distinct CDR3 sequences, with about 11% found just once. Sequenced material: CD4+ T cells sorted from PBMCs, taken 45 days after the yellow fever booster vaccination. All receptors come from a man aged 18 to 35 who received the YFV17D yellow fever vaccine.

This clonotype was seen only a few times. The chain recombines TRBV5-1 with TRBJ2-1; D unresolved. The germline V and J ends were trimmed by 4 bases and 4 bases, with 15 bases remaining between them. Per the germline V gene, CDR1 is SGHRS and CDR2 is YFSETQ. The CDR3 runs to 15 residues. The CDR3: CASSPPNFSYNEQFF. The CDR3 DNA is TGCGCCAGCAGCCCCCCAAACTTCAGTTACAATGAGCAGTTCTTC.

There are many counts of this clonotype. The V call is TRBV6-5, the J call TRBJ1-1; 9 bases match TRBD1. Germline V gene data show CDR1 as MNHEY and CDR2 as SVGAGI. The CDR3 consists of 15 residues. Trimming cost V 5 bases and J 2 bases; bases outside gene matches: 6. The CDR3 is CASSATGQGNTEAFF. The DNA of the CDR3 is TGTGCCAGCAGTGCTACGGGACAGGGAAACACTGAAGCTTTCTTT.

This clonotype was picked up a small number of times. CDR3 sequence (DNA): TGCAGCGTCCGAAATGGACAGAAACTCACCGGGGAGCTGTTTTTT. This translates into CSVRNGQKLTGELFF. The chain has TRBV29-1 and TRBJ2-2; D possibly corresponds to TRBD1 (6 bases). Trimming shortened V by 6 bases and J by 4 bases, and 18 bases separated the two germline ends. Germline V gene data show CDR1 as SQVTM and CDR2 as ANQGSEA. The CDR3 runs 15 residues.

This chain connects TRBV18 to TRBJ2-3; possibly TRBD1 for D (6 bases). The V gene's germline CDR1 is KGHSH and CDR2 LQKENI. V dropped 6 bases and J dropped 2 bases, with 15 bases sitting between them. The CDR3 length is 15 residues. Here the CDR3 reads CASSLQGCLTDTQYF. Here the CDR3 DNA reads TGTGCCAGCTCGCTCCAGGGGTGCCTCACAGATACGCAGTATTTT. The full variable domain, with the rest looked up from reference TRBV18 and TRBJ2-3, is NAGVMQNPRHLVRRRGQEARLRCSPMKGHSHVYWYRQLPEEGLKFMVYLQKENIIDESGMPKERFSAEFPKEGPSILRIQQVVRGDSAAYFCASSLQGCLTDTQYFGPGTRLTVL.

This clonotype was counted between two and nine times. The chain has TRBV5-1 and TRBJ2-7; the D call may be TRBD1 or TRBD2 (5 bases each). The CDR3 is 13 amino acids. The V gene lost 4 bases and the J gene lost 2 bases, with 10 bases spanning the gap. Germline lookup yields CDR1 SGHRS and CDR2 YFSETQ. The CDR3 DNA reads as TGCGCCAGCAGCCCGGGACCGACCTACGAGCAGTACGTC. This encodes CASSPGPTYEQYV.

The V and J genes are TRBV6-6 and TRBJ1-2; no firm D call. Germline values: CDR1 MNHNY, CDR2 SVGAGI (reference sequence). V shed 8 bases and J shed 2 bases, with 15 bases lying between them. The CDR3 has 14 amino acids. CDR3 region: CASDPDWGNYGYTF. CDR3 nucleotides: TGTGCCAGCGACCCCGATTGGGGAAACTATGGCTACACCTTC.

The chain links TRBV18 to TRBJ2-1; D is unclear. The CDR3 totals 16 residues. Per germline, CDR1 KGHSH and CDR2 LQKENI. Trimming removed 2 bases at V and 2 bases at J, with 13 bases between. CDR3 loop: CASSPYNLGTYNEQFF. The CDR3 DNA reads as TGTGCCAGCTCACCATACAATTTGGGTACCTACAATGAGCAGTTCTTC.

The CDR3 bases are TGTGCCAGCAGCGCCCATCACGAAGGCACTGAAGCTTTCTTT. As protein: CASSAHHEGTEAFF. The gene calls are TRBV9 and TRBJ1-1; D gene uncertain. Germline CDR1 reads SGDLS; CDR2 reads YYNGEE. This CDR3 contains 14 residues. V lost 3 bases and J lost 4, with 13 bases in between.

J is TRBJ2-7 and V is TRBV5-1; TRBD2 matches 8 bases. The length of the CDR3 is 14 residues. V lost 2 bases to trimming and J lost 7 bases; unmatched junction nucleotides: 8. In germline, CDR1 is SGHRS, CDR2 YFSETQ. The CDR3 DNA is TGCGCCAGCAGCTTTGACGGGGGGGCTGGAGAGCAGTACTTC. Protein sequence: CASSFDGGAGEQYF.

This chain joins TRBV6-2 or TRBV6-3 and TRBJ1-6; tentatively, D is TRBD1 (5 bases). Trimming shortened V by 6 bases and J by 9 bases, and 15 bases separated the two germline ends. The CDR3 runs 14 residues. CDR1 and CDR2 (germline): MNHEY, SVGEGT. The CDR3 loop reads CASRPNGAVSPLHF. The CDR3 coding sequence is TGTGCCAGCAGGCCGAACGGGGCGGTTTCACCCCTCCACTTT.

The chain couples TRBV7-2 to TRBJ1-1; D not resolved. This CDR3 is 13 amino acids long. Trimming pared 1 base from V and 4 bases from J, leaving 7 bases between. The germline V gene has CDR1 SGHTA and CDR2 FQGNSA. In DNA form, the CDR3 reads TGTGCCAGCAGCTTAGAATGGGTCACTGAAGCTTTCTTT. It encodes CASSLEWVTEAFF.

At least ten counts were recorded for this clonotype. V gene TRBV7-3 combines with J gene TRBJ2-3; 14 bases match TRBD2. This CDR3 spans 16 amino acids. From germline, CDR1 is SGHTA and CDR2 FQGTGA. The junction had 3 bases not matched to a gene; V was cut back by 4 bases and J by 3 bases. Here the CDR3 reads CASSSRTSGGTDTQYF. In DNA, the CDR3 is TGTGCCAGCAGCTCTCGGACTAGCGGGGGGACAGATACGCAGTATTTT.

This clonotype was counted at least ten times. The V call is TRBV6-6, the J call TRBJ1-5; tentatively, D is TRBD1 (6 bases). This CDR3 region has 14 residues. Trimming shortened V by 2 bases and J by 6 bases, and 11 bases separated the two germline ends. Germline CDR1 MNHNY, CDR2 SVGAGI (reference sequence). The CDR3 loop reads CASSYGQGSQPQHF. The CDR3 coding sequence is TGTGCCAGCAGTTACGGTCAGGGGAGTCAGCCCCAGCATTTT.

This clonotype has more than one count but fewer than ten. This chain connects TRBV25-1 to TRBJ2-3; D is tentatively TRBD1 or TRBD2 (6 bases each). The CDR3 has 13 amino acids. Trimming shortened V by 10 bases and J by 3 bases, and 14 bases separated the two germline ends. Germline CDR1 reads MGHDK; CDR2 reads SYGVNS. CDR3 protein: CATEGDNTDTQYF. The CDR3 DNA sequence: TGTGCCACGGAGGGGGACAATACAGATACGCAGTATTTT. The complete variable domain, with remaining parts taken from reference TRBV25-1 and TRBJ2-3, reads EADIYQTPRYLVIGTGKKITLECSQTMGHDKMYWYQQDPGMELHLIHYSYGVNSTEKGDLSSESTVSRIRTEHFPLTLESARPSHTSQYLCATEGDNTDTQYFGPGTRLTVL.

This clonotype was observed a handful of times. The chain recombines TRBV12-3 or TRBV12-4 with TRBJ1-1; D is unclear. The CDR3 runs to 13 residues. V was shortened by 5 bases and J by 4 bases, with 11 bases between the two germline ends. The CDR3, as DNA: TGTGCCAGCAGTCGATCAGATGGCACTGAAGCTTTCTTT. It yields the protein CASSRSDGTEAFF.

This chain links TRBV5-1 with TRBJ2-2; D is unclear. Germline lookup yields CDR1 SGHRS and CDR2 YFSETQ. This CDR3 spans 15 amino acids. Trimming took off 2 bases at V and 4 bases at J, with 12 bases between the two ends. CDR3 amino acids: CASSFRASSTGELFF. For the CDR3, the DNA is TGCGCCAGCAGCTTCCGTGCCAGCTCCACCGGGGAGCTGTTTTTT.

The chain recombines TRBV20-1 with TRBJ2-7, with D possibly TRBD1 on 6 matching bases. CDR1 is DFQATT and CDR2 is SNEGSKA in the germline V gene (reference sequence). CDR3 length: 13 amino acids. The V gene lost 3 bases and the J gene lost 3 bases, with 12 bases spanning the gap. The CDR3 DNA is TGCAGTGCTAGCCGGGACACCCTCTACGAGCAGTACTTC. Translation gives CSASRDTLYEQYF.

This clonotype appeared a few times. The V gene is TRBV6-1, the J gene TRBJ1-4, with D hard to call. This CDR3 region has 12 residues. Deletions cut 11 bases from V and 8 bases from J, with 15 bases between. The germline gives CDR1 MNHNS, CDR2 SASEGT. The CDR3 reads CAVRRSGEKLFF. For the CDR3, the DNA is TGTGCCGTCCGTCGCAGCGGCGAAAAACTGTTTTTT.

In its sample, this clonotype was seen a few times. The V call is TRBV6-2 or TRBV6-3, the J call TRBJ1-5; D might be TRBD1 (6 bases). This CDR3 is 13 amino acids long. The germline gives CDR1 MNHEY, CDR2 SVGEGT. Trimming pared 4 bases from V and 7 bases from J, leaving 11 bases between. The CDR3 loop is CASSFVGGQPQHF. The DNA for the CDR3 is TGTGCCAGCAGTTTCGTCGGGGGCCAGCCCCAGCATTTT.

This chain uses TRBV7-9 with TRBJ2-1, with TRBD1 matching 7 bases. Germline V gives CDR1 SEHNR, CDR2 FQNEAQ (reference sequence). This CDR3 comprises 16 residues. V lost 5 bases and J lost 2; bases outside the gene matches: 9. For the CDR3, the DNA is TGTGCCAGCAGCCCTTGGGACAGCCAGCCCTACAATGAGCAGTTCTTC. It yields the protein CASSPWDSQPYNEQFF.

This clonotype was observed at least ten times. The chain uses TRBV6-6 and TRBJ2-7, with 12 bases lining up with TRBD1. CDR3 size: 16 residues. CDR1 and CDR2 from the germline V gene are MNHNY and SVGAGI (reference sequence). V shed 6 bases, J shed 5 bases, and the junction held 11 bases outside the gene matches. CDR3 sequence: CASSRGGQGAADEQYF. CDR3 coding DNA: TGTGCCAGCAGCCGAGGGGGACAGGGGGCAGCGGACGAGCAGTACTTC.

This clonotype was counted many times. CDR3 coding DNA: TGTGCCAGCAGTTACGGGGGCTACCTAGCCAAAAACATTCAGTACTTC. Translated: CASSYGGYLAKNIQYF. The chain uses TRBV6-2 or TRBV6-3 and TRBJ2-4; a weak D match, TRBD1 (6 bases). Trimming removed 2 bases from V and 0 bases from J, with 11 bases in between. The CDR3 has 16 residues. CDR1 and CDR2 from the germline V gene are MNHEY and SVGEGT.

This clonotype was seen only a few times. The V gene is TRBV5-1, the J gene TRBJ2-5, with TRBD2 matching 7 bases. The germline gives CDR1 SGHRS, CDR2 YFSETQ. The V and J ends lost 0 bases and 3 bases, in that order; junction bases with no gene match: 5. The length of the CDR3 is 15 residues. For the CDR3, the DNA is TGCGCCAGCAGCTTGGCCGCGGGGGTGAAAGAGACCCAGTACTTC. It is translated as CASSLAAGVKETQYF. Based on the CDR3 plus reference TRBV5-1 and TRBJ2-5, the full variable domain is KAGVTQTPRYLIKTRGQQVTLSCSPISGHRSVSWYQQTPGQGLQFLFEYFSETQRNKGNFPGRFSGRQFSNSRSEMNVSTLELGDSALYLCASSLAAGVKETQYFGPGTRLLVL.

This clonotype came up many times. The chain links TRBV7-6 to TRBJ1-2; possible D gene TRBD1, 5 bases. V was trimmed by 5 bases and J by 8 bases, leaving 15 bases between them. Germline CDR1 is SGHVS and CDR2 is FNYEAQ. This CDR3 spans 13 amino acids. The CDR3 DNA is TGTGCCAGCAGCGATTATACCAGGGTGGGCTACACCTTC. Protein: CASSDYTRVGYTF.

The sample holds many counts of this clonotype. This sequence joins TRBV19 and TRBJ2-3; D may correspond to TRBD1 or TRBD2 (5 bases each). Per germline, CDR1 LNHDA and CDR2 SQIVND (reference sequence). The CDR3 loop spans 14 amino acids. V lost 7 bases and J lost 4, with 15 bases in between. DNA of the CDR3: TGTGCCAGTATTCCCGGACGAGGGGCAGATACGCAGTATTTT. Its translation: CASIPGRGADTQYF.

The chain carries TRBV6-6 and TRBJ1-4, with 8 positions matching TRBD1. CDR3 length equals 14 residues. From germline, CDR1 is MNHNY and CDR2 SVGAGI (reference sequence). The V and J ends lost 6 bases and 8 bases, in that order; junction bases with no gene match: 8. The CDR3 DNA sequence: TGTGCCAGCAGACCCCAGGGGGCAGGAGAAAAACTGTTTTTT. Amino acids: CASRPQGAGEKLFF.

The sample holds a few counts of this clonotype. The chain has TRBV3-1 and TRBJ2-5; D call uncertain. Germline loops: CDR1 LGHDT, CDR2 YNNKEL (reference sequence). Trimming pared 4 bases from V and 1 base from J, leaving 7 bases between. The CDR3 spans 13 residues. In DNA form, the CDR3 reads TGTGCCAGCAGCCGCAGAGCCCAAGAGACCCAGTACTTC. It codes for CASSRRAQETQYF.